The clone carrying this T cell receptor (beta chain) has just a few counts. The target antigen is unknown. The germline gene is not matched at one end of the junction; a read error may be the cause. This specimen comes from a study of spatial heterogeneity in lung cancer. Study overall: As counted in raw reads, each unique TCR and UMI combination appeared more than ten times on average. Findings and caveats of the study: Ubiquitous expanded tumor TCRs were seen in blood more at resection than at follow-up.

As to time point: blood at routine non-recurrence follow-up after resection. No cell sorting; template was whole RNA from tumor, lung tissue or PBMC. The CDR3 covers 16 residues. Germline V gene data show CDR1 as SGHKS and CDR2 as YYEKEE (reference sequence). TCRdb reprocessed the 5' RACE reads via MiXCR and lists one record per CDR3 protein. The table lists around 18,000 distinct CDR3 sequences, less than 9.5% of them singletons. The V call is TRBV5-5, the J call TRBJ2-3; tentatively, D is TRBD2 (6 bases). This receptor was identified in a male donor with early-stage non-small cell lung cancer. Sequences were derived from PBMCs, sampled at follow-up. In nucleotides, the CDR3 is TGTGCCAGCAGCTTTGTGCGCGGGGCAAGCACAGGTACGCAGTATTTT. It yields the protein CASSFVRGASTGTQYF.